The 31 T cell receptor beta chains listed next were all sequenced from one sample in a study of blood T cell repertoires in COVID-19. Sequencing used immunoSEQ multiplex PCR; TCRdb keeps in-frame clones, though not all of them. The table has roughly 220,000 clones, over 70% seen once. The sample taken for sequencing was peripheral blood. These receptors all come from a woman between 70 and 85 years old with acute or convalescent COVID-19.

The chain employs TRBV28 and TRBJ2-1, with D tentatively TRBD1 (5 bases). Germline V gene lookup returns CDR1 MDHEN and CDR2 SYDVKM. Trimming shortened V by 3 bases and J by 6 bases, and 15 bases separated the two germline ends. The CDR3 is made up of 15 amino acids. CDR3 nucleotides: TGTGCCAGCAGTTTGTACCCACTAACAGGCAATGAGCAGTTCTTC. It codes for CASSLYPLTGNEQFF.

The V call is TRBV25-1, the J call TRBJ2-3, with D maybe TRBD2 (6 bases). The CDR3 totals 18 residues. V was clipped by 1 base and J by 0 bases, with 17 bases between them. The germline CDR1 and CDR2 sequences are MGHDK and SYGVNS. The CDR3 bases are TGTGCCAGCAGTGAATTCCTCTTAGGCGGGACTAGCACAGATACGCAGTATTTT. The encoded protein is CASSEFLLGGTSTDTQYF.

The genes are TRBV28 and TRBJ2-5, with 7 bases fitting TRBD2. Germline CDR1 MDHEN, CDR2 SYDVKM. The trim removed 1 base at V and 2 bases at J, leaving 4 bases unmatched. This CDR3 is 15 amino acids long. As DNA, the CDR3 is TGTGCCAGCAGTTTATCTCTAGCGGCACAAGAGACCCAGTACTTC. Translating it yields CASSLSLAAQETQYF.

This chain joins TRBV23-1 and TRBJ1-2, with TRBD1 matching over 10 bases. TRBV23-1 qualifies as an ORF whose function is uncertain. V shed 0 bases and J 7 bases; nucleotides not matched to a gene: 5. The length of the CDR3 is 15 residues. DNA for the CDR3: TGCGCCAGCAGTCAATCGGAGACAGGGGGCTGTGGCTACACCTTC. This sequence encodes CASSQSETGGCGYTF.

For the CDR3, the DNA is TGTGCCAGCAGTTTTGGAGTCCACTACGAGCAGTACTTC. Amino acid sequence: CASSFGVHYEQYF. This rearrangement joins TRBV28 to TRBJ2-7; D uncertain. The CDR3 sequence is 13 residues long. Per the germline V gene, CDR1 is MDHEN and CDR2 is SYDVKM. V dropped 3 bases and J dropped 3 bases, with 9 bases sitting between them.

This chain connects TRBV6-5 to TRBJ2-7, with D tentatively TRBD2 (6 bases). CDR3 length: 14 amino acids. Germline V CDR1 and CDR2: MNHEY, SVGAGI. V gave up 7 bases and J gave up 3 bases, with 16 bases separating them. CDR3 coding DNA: TGTGCCAGCAAATCCGGGACTGATCACTACGAGCAGTACTTC. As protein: CASKSGTDHYEQYF.

DNA for the CDR3: TGTGCCAGCAGCGTGACAGTTAACCCCTACAATGAGCAGTTCTTC. Its translation is CASSVTVNPYNEQFF. This chain joins TRBV5-4 and TRBJ2-1; possible D gene TRBD1, 5 bases. The CDR3 sequence is 15 residues long. Trimming removed 4 bases at V and 2 bases at J, with 13 bases between. The V gene's germline CDR1 is SGHNT and CDR2 YYREEE (reference sequence).

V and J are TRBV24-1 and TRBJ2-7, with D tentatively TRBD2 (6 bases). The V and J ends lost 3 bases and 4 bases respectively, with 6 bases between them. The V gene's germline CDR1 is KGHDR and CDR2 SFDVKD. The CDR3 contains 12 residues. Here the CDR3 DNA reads TGTGCCACCAGTGATGGGACTTACGAGCAGTACTTC. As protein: CATSDGTYEQYF.

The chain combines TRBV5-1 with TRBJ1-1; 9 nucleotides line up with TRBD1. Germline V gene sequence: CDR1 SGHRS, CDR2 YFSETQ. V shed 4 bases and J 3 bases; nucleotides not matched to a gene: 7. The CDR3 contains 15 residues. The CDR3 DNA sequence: TGCGCCAGCAGCCCGGGGACAGGGCCTTACACTGAAGCTTTCTTT. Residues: CASSPGTGPYTEAFF.

CDR3 nucleotide sequence: TGTGCCAGCAGCCCTCGTGGTCGGACAGGGTTTCGCGAGCAGTACTTC. Protein product: CASSPRGRTGFREQYF. The J gene is TRBJ2-7, the V gene TRBV7-8; 8 positions match TRBD1. CDR3 length: 16 amino acids. The V gene end was trimmed by 5 bases and the J gene end by 6 bases; junction bases not matched to a gene: 15. Germline loops: CDR1 SGHVS, CDR2 FQNEAQ.

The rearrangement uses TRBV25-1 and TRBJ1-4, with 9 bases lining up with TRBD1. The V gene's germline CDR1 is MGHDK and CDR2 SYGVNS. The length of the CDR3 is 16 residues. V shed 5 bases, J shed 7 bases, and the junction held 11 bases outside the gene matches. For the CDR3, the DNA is TGTGCCAGCAGTCCTCGACCGGGACAGGGTGGTGAAAAACTGTTTTTT. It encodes CASSPRPGQGGEKLFF.

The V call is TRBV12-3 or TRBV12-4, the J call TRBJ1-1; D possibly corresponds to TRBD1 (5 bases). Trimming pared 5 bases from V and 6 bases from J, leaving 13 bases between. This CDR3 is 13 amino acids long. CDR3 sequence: CASSLTRAAEAFF. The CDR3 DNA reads TGTGCCAGCAGTCTAACCAGGGCAGCTGAAGCTTTCTTT.

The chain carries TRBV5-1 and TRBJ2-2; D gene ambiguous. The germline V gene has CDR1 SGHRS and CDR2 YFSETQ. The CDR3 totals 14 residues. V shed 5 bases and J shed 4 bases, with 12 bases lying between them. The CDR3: CASRPRGSTGELFF. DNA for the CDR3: TGCGCCAGCAGGCCTAGAGGAAGCACCGGGGAGCTGTTTTTT.

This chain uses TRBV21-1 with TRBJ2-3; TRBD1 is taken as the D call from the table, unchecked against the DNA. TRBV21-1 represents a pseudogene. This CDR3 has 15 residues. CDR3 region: CASSEQTGSADTQYF. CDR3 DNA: TGTGCCAGCAGCGAACAGACAGGGTCTGCAGATACGCAGTATTTT.

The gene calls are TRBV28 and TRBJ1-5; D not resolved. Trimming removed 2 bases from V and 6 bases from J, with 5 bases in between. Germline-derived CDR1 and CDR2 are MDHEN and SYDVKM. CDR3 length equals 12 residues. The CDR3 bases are TGTGCCAGCAGTTTAACGCGTCAGCCCCAGCATTTT. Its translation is CASSLTRQPQHF.

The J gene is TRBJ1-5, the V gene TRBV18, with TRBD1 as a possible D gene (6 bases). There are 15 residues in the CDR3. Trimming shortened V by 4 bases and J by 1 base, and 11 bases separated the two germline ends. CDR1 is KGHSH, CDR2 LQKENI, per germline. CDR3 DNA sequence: TGTGCCAGCTCACGGAGACAGGACAGCAATCAGCCCCAGCATTTT. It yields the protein CASSRRQDSNQPQHF. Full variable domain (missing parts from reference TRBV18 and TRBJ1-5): NAGVMQNPRHLVRRRGQEARLRCSPMKGHSHVYWYRQLPEEGLKFMVYLQKENIIDESGMPKERFSAEFPKEGPSILRIQQVVRGDSAAYFCASSRRQDSNQPQHFGDGTRLSIL.

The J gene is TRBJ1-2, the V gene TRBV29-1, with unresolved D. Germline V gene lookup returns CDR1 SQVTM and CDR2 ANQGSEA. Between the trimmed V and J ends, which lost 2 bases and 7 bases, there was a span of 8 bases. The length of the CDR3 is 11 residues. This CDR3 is CSVESGAGYTF. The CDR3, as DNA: TGCAGCGTTGAATCGGGAGCTGGCTACACCTTC. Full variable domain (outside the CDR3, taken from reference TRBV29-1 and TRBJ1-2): SAVISQKPSRDICQRGTSLTIQCQVDSQVTMMFWYRQQPGQSLTLIATANQGSEATYESGFVIDKFPISRPNLTFSTLTVSNMSPEDSSIYLCSVESGAGYTFGSGTRLTVV.

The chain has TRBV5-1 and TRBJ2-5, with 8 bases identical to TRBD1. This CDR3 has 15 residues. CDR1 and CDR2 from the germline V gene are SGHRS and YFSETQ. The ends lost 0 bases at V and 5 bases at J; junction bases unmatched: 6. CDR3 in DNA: TGCGCCAGCAGCTTGGGGGCAGGGGGCGTGGAGACCCAGTACTTC. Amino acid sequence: CASSLGAGGVETQYF.

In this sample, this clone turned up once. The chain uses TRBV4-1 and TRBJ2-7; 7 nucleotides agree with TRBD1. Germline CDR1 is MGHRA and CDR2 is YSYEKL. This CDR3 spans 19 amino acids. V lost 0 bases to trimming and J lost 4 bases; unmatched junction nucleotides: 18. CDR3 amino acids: CASSQDRETGASPIYEQYF. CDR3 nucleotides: TGCGCCAGCAGCCAAGATAGGGAAACAGGGGCGAGCCCTATTTACGAGCAGTACTTC.

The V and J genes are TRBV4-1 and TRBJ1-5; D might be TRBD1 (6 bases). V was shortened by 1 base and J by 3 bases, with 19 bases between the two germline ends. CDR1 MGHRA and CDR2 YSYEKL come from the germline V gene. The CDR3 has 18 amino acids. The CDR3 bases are TGCGCCAGCAGCCAAGGTCCCCCGGCAGGGGTGATCAATCAGCCCCAGCATTTT. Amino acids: CASSQGPPAGVINQPQHF.

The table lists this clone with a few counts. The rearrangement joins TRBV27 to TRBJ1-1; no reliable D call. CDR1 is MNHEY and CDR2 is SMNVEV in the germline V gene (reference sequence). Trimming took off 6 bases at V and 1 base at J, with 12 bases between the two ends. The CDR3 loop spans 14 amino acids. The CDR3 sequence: CASSQVTANTEAFF. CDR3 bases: TGTGCCAGCAGCCAGGTTACCGCGAACACTGAAGCTTTCTTT.

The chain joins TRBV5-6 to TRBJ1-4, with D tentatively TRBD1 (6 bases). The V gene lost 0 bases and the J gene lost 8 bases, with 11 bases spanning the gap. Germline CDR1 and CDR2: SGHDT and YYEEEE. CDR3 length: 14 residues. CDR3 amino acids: CASSLEGVREKLFF. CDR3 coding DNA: TGTGCCAGCAGCTTGGAGGGGGTACGGGAAAAACTGTTTTTT.

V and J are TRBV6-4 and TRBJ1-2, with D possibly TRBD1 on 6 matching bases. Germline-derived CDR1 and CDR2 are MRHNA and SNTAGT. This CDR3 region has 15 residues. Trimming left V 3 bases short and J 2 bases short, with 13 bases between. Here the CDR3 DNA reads TGTGCCAGCAGTGAAATGCAGGGGAAAAACTATGGCTACACCTTC. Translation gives CASSEMQGKNYGYTF.

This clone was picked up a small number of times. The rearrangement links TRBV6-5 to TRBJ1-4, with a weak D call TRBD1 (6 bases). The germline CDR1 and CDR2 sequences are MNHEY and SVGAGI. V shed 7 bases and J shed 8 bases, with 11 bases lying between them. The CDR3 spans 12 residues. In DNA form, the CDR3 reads TGTGCCAGCAAGGGGGTGGGCGAAAAACTGTTTTTT. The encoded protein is CASKGVGEKLFF.

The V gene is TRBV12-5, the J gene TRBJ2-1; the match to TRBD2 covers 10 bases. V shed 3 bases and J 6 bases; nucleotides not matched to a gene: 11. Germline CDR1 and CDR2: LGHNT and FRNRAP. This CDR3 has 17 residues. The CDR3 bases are TGTGCTAGTGGTTTTATAAAAGCGGGAGGGCCAGGCAATGAGCAGTTCTTC. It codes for CASGFIKAGGPGNEQFF.

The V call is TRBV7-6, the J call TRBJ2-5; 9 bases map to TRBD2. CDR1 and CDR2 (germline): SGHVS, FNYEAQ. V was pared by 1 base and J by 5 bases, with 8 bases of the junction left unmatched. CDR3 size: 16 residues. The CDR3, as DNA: TGTGCCAGCAGCTTAGGGGCGGGAGGGCCTATTGAGACCCAGTACTTC. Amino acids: CASSLGAGGPIETQYF.

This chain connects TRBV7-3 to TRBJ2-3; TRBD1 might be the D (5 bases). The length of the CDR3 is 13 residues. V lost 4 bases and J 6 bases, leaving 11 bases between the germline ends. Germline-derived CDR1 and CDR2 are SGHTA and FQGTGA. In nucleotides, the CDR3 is TGTGCCAGCAGCTCCAATTCAGGGGATACGCAGTATTTT. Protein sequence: CASSSNSGDTQYF.

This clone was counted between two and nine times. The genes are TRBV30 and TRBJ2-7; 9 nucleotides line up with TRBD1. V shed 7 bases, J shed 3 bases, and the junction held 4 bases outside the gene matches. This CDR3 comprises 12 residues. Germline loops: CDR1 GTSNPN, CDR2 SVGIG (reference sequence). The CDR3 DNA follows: TGTGCCTCGGACAGGGGAGGCTACGAGCAGTACTTC. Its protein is CASDRGGYEQYF.

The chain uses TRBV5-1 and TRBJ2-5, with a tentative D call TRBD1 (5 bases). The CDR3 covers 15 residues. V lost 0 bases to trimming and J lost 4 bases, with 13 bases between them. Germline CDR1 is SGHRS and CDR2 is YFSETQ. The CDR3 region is CASSLAATGPETQYF. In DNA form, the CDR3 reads TGCGCCAGCAGCTTGGCCGCAACAGGCCCAGAGACCCAGTACTTC.

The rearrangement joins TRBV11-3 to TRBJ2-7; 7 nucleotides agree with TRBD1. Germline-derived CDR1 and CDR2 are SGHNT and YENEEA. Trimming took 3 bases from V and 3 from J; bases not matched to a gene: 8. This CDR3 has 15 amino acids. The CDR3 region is CASSLRQGGGYEQYF. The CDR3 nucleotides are TGTGCCAGCAGCTTGAGACAGGGCGGAGGCTACGAGCAGTACTTC.

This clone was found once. The CDR3 DNA reads as TGTGCCATCAGACAGGACACAACCTACGAGCAGTACTTC. It yields the protein CAIRQDTTYEQYF. This chain connects TRBV10-3 to TRBJ2-7; D possibly corresponds to TRBD1 (5 bases). With 6 bases removed from V and 2 bases from J, the gap between germline ends came to 11 bases. This CDR3 is 13 amino acids long. Germline CDR1 ENHRY, CDR2 SYGVKD.